In this sample, the clone carrying this T cell receptor (beta chain) turned up once. In the same sample, other DNA sequences code for this CDR3. The sample originates from a study of technical replicates of blood from a few donors. Germline V lookup: CDR1 SGDLS, CDR2 YYNGEE. The CDR3 runs 14 residues. With 0 bases removed from V and 2 bases from J, the gap between germline ends came to 7 bases. Assay used: immunoSEQ multiplex PCR; TCRdb lists only in-frame clones, some missing. Of some 71,000 clones in the sample, 95% to 98% are singletons; the top ten hold almost 0.3%. The origin of this receptor is a human donor in good health. The chain links TRBV9 to TRBJ2-3; D is possibly TRBD2 (6 bases). The sequenced sample consisted of T cells isolated from PBMCs. The CDR3: CASSVAGATDTQYF. The DNA for the CDR3 is TGTGCCAGCAGCGTAGCGGGAGCCACAGATACGCAGTATTTT. The variable domain in full, with the rest retrieved from reference TRBV9 and TRBJ2-3, is DSGVTQTPKHLITATGQRVTLRCSPRSGDLSVYWYQQSLDQGLQFLIQYYNGEERAKGNILERFSAQQFPDLHSELNLSSLELGDSALYFCASSVAGATDTQYFGPGTRLTVL.